These 7 T cell receptor beta chains share one sample of origin, sequenced in a study of technical replicates of blood from a handful of donors. Libraries were prepared by immunoSEQ multiplex PCR; TCRdb keeps only in-frame clonotypes and omits some of them. The table includes 75,000 to 95,000 clones, 90% to 95% detected once. The sequencing input was T cells isolated from PBMCs. Receptor source: a human donor in good health.

The chain carries TRBV27 and TRBJ1-1, with D possibly matching TRBD1 (5 bases). This CDR3 is 16 amino acids long. The V gene lost 3 bases and the J gene lost 6 bases, with 20 bases spanning the gap. CDR1 is MNHEY, CDR2 SMNVEV, per germline (reference sequence). For the CDR3, the DNA is TGTGCCAGCAGTTTGGGAATGTGGCGGGGCGAATCTGAAGCTTTCTTT. Translation gives CASSLGMWRGESEAFF.

The chain is built from TRBV5-6 and TRBJ1-5; unclear D gene. Germline lookup yields CDR1 SGHDT and CDR2 YYEEEE. The ends were cut back, 5 bases at V and 0 bases at J, with 12 bases in the middle. The CDR3 has 15 residues. The CDR3 coding sequence is TGTGCCAGCAGTTTGAACAGTTATAGCAATCAGCCCCAGCATTTT. Translated: CASSLNSYSNQPQHF.

This CDR3 is CASSRGTGDQPQHF. CDR3 in DNA: TGTGCCAGCAGCCGGGGGACAGGAGATCAGCCCCAGCATTTT. V usage is TRBV6-5 and J usage is TRBJ1-5, with 8 bases identical to TRBD1. V lost 6 bases and J lost 5; bases outside the gene matches: 6. The CDR3 is made up of 14 amino acids. The germline V gene has CDR1 MNHEY and CDR2 SVGAGI.

The rearrangement joins TRBV2 to TRBJ1-2, with TRBD1 matching over 7 bases. Germline loops: CDR1 SNHLY, CDR2 FYNNEI. J lost 8 bases, V lost 3 bases, and 9 bases had no gene match. This CDR3 is built from 14 residues. In nucleotides, the CDR3 is TGTGCCAGCAGTGACCGAAGACAGGGAGGAGGCTACACCTTC. Encoded protein: CASSDRRQGGGYTF.

The chain couples TRBV5-1 to TRBJ2-1, with TRBD1 matching 8 bases. The CDR3 runs 16 residues. Germline trimming cut 4 bases from V and 6 bases from J; bases unmatched to any gene: 12. CDR1 and CDR2 from the germline V gene are SGHRS and YFSETQ. CDR3 DNA sequence: TGCGCCAGCAGCCGACCCAGGACAGGGCTCCCCAATGAGCAGTTCTTC. Its protein is CASSRPRTGLPNEQFF.

The gene calls are TRBV6-6 and TRBJ1-5; D possibly corresponds to TRBD1 (5 bases). V dropped 5 bases and J dropped 3 bases, with 14 bases sitting between them. Germline V gene sequence: CDR1 MNHNY, CDR2 SVGAGI (reference sequence). CDR3 length: 15 residues. CDR3 amino acids: CASSPHGGVNQPQHF. Written as DNA, the CDR3 is TGTGCCAGCAGTCCGCACGGGGGGGTCAATCAGCCCCAGCATTTT.

The chain recombines TRBV4-1 with TRBJ2-1; D uncertain. Germline CDR1 reads MGHRA; CDR2 reads YSYEKL. CDR3 length: 13 residues. The germline V and J ends were trimmed by 3 bases and 4 bases, with 7 bases remaining between them. This CDR3 is CASSQGPYNEQFF. The CDR3 DNA reads as TGCGCCAGCAGCCAGGGCCCTTACAATGAGCAGTTCTTC.